This T cell receptor beta chain was sequenced in a study of patients and donors after allogeneic stem cell transplantation. TCRdb reanalysed the RT-PCR reads using MiXCR and keeps one entry per CDR3 protein. The repertoire includes some 960,000 distinct CDR3 sequences, 15% to 20% of them detected once, and around 6% sits in the top ten. V lost 11 bases, J lost 5 bases, and 12 bases lay in between. The CDR3 sequence is 11 residues long. Only a few counts were recorded for this clonotype. The source material was blood, either unsorted or a sorted T cell fraction (not recorded which). The clonotype was recovered from a human donor who was either an allogeneic HSCT recipient or a stem cell or donor lymphocyte infusion donor (not recorded which). It is not recorded whose cells these are; they may come from a transplant donor. The chain has TRBV12-3 or TRBV12-4 and TRBJ2-5; D uncertain. The CDR3 protein is CASALAETQYF. The DNA for the CDR3 is TGTGCCTCCGCCCTCGCTGAGACCCAGTACTTC.